This TCR beta chain was retrieved from a study of T cells in women clearing cervical HPV infection. Data came from immunoSEQ multiplex PCR; TCRdb stores just in-frame clones and leaves some out. This listing includes 20,000 to 25,000 clones. The TCR originated in a woman aged 18 to 75 with a cervical HPV16 infection that either progressed to CIN3+ or cleared (not recorded which). The sample comprised blood buffy coat.

This CDR3 is CASSVVQGNEQFF. CDR3 DNA (partial): TGTGCCAGCAGTGTAGTACAGGGGAATGAG. The V call is TRBV6-2 or TRBV6-3, the J call TRBJ2-1, with 7 bases matching TRBD1. The CDR3 goes on 3 residues after the read ends, and that part is filled in from the germline J gene. V lost 5 bases to trimming and J lost 7 bases; unmatched junction nucleotides: 5. The CDR3 contains 13 residues. Per the germline V gene, CDR1 is MNHEY and CDR2 is SVGEGT.